The 19 T cell receptor beta chains below come from one sample, sequenced in a study of blood T cell repertoires in COVID-19. Produced via immunoSEQ multiplex PCR; TCRdb's table is partial and in-frame only. The data hold 200,000 to 250,000 clones, with about 84% observed a single time. The specimen was peripheral blood. All receptors come from a human donor in a cohort sampled during active COVID-19.

The rearrangement uses TRBV15 and TRBJ1-2; 7 nucleotides match TRBD1. The CDR3 sequence is 15 residues long. J gave up 2 bases and V 0 bases, and 3 bases lay outside the gene matches. The germline CDR1 and CDR2 sequences are LNHNV and YYDKDF (reference sequence). CDR3 sequence (DNA): TGTGCCACCAGCAGAGAAATGACAGGGAACTATGGCTACACCTTC. Protein: CATSREMTGNYGYTF.

This chain uses TRBV7-9 with TRBJ2-3, with TRBD2 matching 7 bases. CDR1 SEHNR and CDR2 FQNEAQ come from the germline V gene (reference sequence). The junction had 9 bases not matched to a gene; V was cut back by 4 bases and J by 2 bases. The CDR3 loop spans 16 amino acids. The CDR3 sequence: CASSSAGLVNTDTQYF. The CDR3 DNA reads as TGTGCCAGCAGCTCCGCCGGACTAGTTAACACAGATACGCAGTATTTT.

This clone was observed a few times. The rearrangement links TRBV28 to TRBJ1-4; D remains ambiguous. The V end was cut by 7 bases, the J end by 7 bases, with 13 bases between. CDR1 is MDHEN and CDR2 is SYDVKM in the germline V gene. This CDR3 region has 13 residues. The CDR3 bases are TGTGCCAGCAAGACGGGAGGTGGTGAAAAACTGTTTTTT. Protein: CASKTGGGEKLFF.

CDR3 in amino acids: CASSGRGGDSYNEQFF. The CDR3 DNA reads as TGTGCCAGCAGTGGAAGGGGTGGGGATAGTTACAATGAGCAGTTCTTC. V is TRBV6-1 and J is TRBJ2-1, with D possibly being TRBD1 (5 bases). CDR1 is MNHNS, CDR2 SASEGT, per germline. The V gene lost 4 bases and the J gene lost 4 bases, with 17 bases spanning the gap. This CDR3 has 16 residues.

V usage is TRBV6-6 and J usage is TRBJ1-2, with 7 bases aligning to TRBD1. The CDR3 contains 14 residues. CDR1 is MNHNY, CDR2 SVGAGI, per germline (reference sequence). After removal of 5 bases from V and 7 bases from J, the junction contained 10 bases not matched to a gene. The CDR3 nucleotides read TGTGCCAGCAGTCAATCAACAGGGGCGAGTGGCTACACCTTC. As protein: CASSQSTGASGYTF.

A single count supports this clone. J is TRBJ1-2 and V is TRBV19, with unresolved D. The V end was cut by 5 bases, the J end by 1 base, with 11 bases between. The CDR3 totals 14 residues. From germline, CDR1 is LNHDA and CDR2 SQIVND (reference sequence). Written as DNA, the CDR3 is TGTGCCAGTAGTCCCCAGAGGGATAACTATGGCTACACCTTC. Translated: CASSPQRDNYGYTF.

V and J are TRBV2 and TRBJ2-7; TRBD2 might be the D (5 bases). Trimming shortened V by 4 bases and J by 5 bases, and 15 bases separated the two germline ends. This CDR3 comprises 14 residues. Per the germline V gene, CDR1 is SNHLY and CDR2 is FYNNEI. CDR3 loop: CASSVEGESNEQYF. The CDR3 nucleotides are TGTGCCAGCAGTGTCGAGGGAGAAAGCAACGAGCAGTACTTC.

This clone was picked up one time. The J gene is TRBJ2-4, the V gene TRBV28, with D perhaps matching TRBD1 (5 bases). The germline V gene encodes CDR1 MDHEN and CDR2 SYDVKM. Deletions cut 6 bases from V and 2 bases from J, with 23 bases between. This CDR3 contains 18 residues. CDR3 nucleotides: TGTGCCAGCAGGGCAGACCCGACAGAACCCAGGCCCAAAAACATTCAGTACTTC. Amino acids: CASRADPTEPRPKNIQYF.

The chain is built from TRBV5-1 and TRBJ1-2; D remains unclear. This CDR3 has 14 residues. V dropped 4 bases and J dropped 7 bases, with 17 bases sitting between them. Germline CDR1 and CDR2: SGHRS and YFSETQ. CDR3 sequence reads: CASSQDREGSGYTF. As DNA, the CDR3 is TGCGCCAGCAGCCAAGACCGGGAGGGATCTGGCTACACCTTC.

The rearrangement links TRBV2 to TRBJ2-3, with D perhaps TRBD1 (5 bases). CDR3 length equals 14 residues. V lost 6 bases and J lost 6, with 16 bases in between. Germline V CDR1 and CDR2: SNHLY, FYNNEI. DNA of the CDR3: TGTGCCAGCAGCTTGACAGATAACCGGGATACGCAGTATTTT. Translated, it gives CASSLTDNRDTQYF.

This clone was seen a handful of times. The rearrangement uses TRBV6-5 and TRBJ2-7; possible D gene TRBD2, 6 bases. CDR1 is MNHEY and CDR2 is SVGAGI in the germline V gene. V shed 2 bases and J shed 5 bases, with 13 bases lying between them. The CDR3 loop spans 14 amino acids. The CDR3 nucleotides are TGTGCCAGCAGTTACGAGGTTTCGGGAGACGAGCAGTACTTC. Amino acids: CASSYEVSGDEQYF.

The gene calls are TRBV20-1 and TRBJ1-1; no definite D call. This CDR3 contains 11 residues. Germline V gene data show CDR1 as DFQATT and CDR2 as SNEGSKA (reference sequence). V lost 6 bases and J lost 4, with 9 bases in between. The CDR3 sequence is CSAPLLTEAFF. Here the CDR3 DNA reads TGCAGTGCCCCTTTACTCACTGAAGCTTTCTTT.

The rearrangement uses TRBV20-1 and TRBJ2-4; 7 bases are shared with TRBD1. CDR3 size: 16 residues. The V segment lost 3 bases and the J segment 2 bases; nucleotides outside the gene matches: 10. Per the germline V gene, CDR1 is DFQATT and CDR2 is SNEGSKA (reference sequence). CDR3 loop: CSASGRQGESKNIQYF. CDR3 DNA sequence: TGCAGTGCTAGTGGACGACAGGGTGAATCCAAAAACATTCAGTACTTC.

Concerning this clone itself: At one of its ends the junction is not consistent with the germline gene, which may arise from a read error. V and J are TRBV3-1 (or the pseudogene TRBV3-2) and TRBJ1-6; no clear D gene. The CDR3 extends over 14 amino acids. Germline V gives CDR1 LGHDT, CDR2 YNNKEL (reference sequence). In DNA form, the CDR3 reads TGTGCCAGCAGTGAGGAGTCCTTTAATTCACCCCTCCACTTT. It translates to CASSEESFNSPLHF.

The rearrangement links TRBV24-1 to TRBJ2-1; D gene unclear. The CDR3 spans 11 residues. From germline, CDR1 is KGHDR and CDR2 SFDVKD. With 1 base removed from V and 9 bases from J, the gap between germline ends came to 3 bases. Here the CDR3 reads CATSDFGEQFF. The CDR3 DNA reads TGTGCCACCAGTGATTTCGGTGAGCAGTTCTTC.

The chain has TRBV9 and TRBJ1-1; 11 bases are a match to TRBD1. The V and J ends lost 4 bases and 7 bases, in that order; junction bases with no gene match: 9. The CDR3 has 15 amino acids. CDR1 and CDR2 (germline): SGDLS, YYNGEE. This CDR3 reads CASSPVDRGRNEAFF. CDR3 in DNA: TGTGCCAGCAGCCCTGTGGACAGGGGGCGAAATGAAGCTTTCTTT.

In this sample, this clone turned up once. The V gene is TRBV19, the J gene TRBJ2-1, with 11 bases identical to TRBD2. Germline V CDR1 and CDR2: LNHDA, SQIVND (reference sequence). V lost 6 bases to trimming and J lost 4 bases; unmatched junction nucleotides: 8. CDR3 length equals 16 residues. CDR3 in DNA: TGTGCCAGTAGCCCTAGGACTAGCGGGCCTTACAATGAGCAGTTCTTC. Protein product: CASSPRTSGPYNEQFF.

The chain joins TRBV5-1 to TRBJ2-5; weak D call: TRBD1 (5 bases). V lost 8 bases, J lost 0 bases, and 11 bases lay in between. Germline values: CDR1 SGHRS, CDR2 YFSETQ. The CDR3 contains 13 residues. CDR3 bases: TGCGCCAGTTCTCAGGGCCACCAAGAGACCCAGTACTTC. Its translation: CASSQGHQETQYF. The variable domain in full, with the rest retrieved from reference TRBV5-1 and TRBJ2-5, is KAGVTQTPRYLIKTRGQQVTLSCSPISGHRSVSWYQQTPGQGLQFLFEYFSETQRNKGNFPGRFSGRQFSNSRSEMNVSTLELGDSALYLCASSQGHQETQYFGPGTRLLVL.

This clone was seen only once. The chain joins TRBV18 to TRBJ2-7, with a possible D match to TRBD1 (6 bases). V gave up 3 bases and J gave up 3 bases, with 15 bases separating them. CDR1 and CDR2 from the germline V gene are KGHSH and LQKENI. The CDR3 spans 15 residues. The CDR3 sequence: CASSPARGSNYEQYF. The CDR3 DNA follows: TGTGCCAGCTCACCGGCCAGGGGAAGTAACTACGAGCAGTACTTC.